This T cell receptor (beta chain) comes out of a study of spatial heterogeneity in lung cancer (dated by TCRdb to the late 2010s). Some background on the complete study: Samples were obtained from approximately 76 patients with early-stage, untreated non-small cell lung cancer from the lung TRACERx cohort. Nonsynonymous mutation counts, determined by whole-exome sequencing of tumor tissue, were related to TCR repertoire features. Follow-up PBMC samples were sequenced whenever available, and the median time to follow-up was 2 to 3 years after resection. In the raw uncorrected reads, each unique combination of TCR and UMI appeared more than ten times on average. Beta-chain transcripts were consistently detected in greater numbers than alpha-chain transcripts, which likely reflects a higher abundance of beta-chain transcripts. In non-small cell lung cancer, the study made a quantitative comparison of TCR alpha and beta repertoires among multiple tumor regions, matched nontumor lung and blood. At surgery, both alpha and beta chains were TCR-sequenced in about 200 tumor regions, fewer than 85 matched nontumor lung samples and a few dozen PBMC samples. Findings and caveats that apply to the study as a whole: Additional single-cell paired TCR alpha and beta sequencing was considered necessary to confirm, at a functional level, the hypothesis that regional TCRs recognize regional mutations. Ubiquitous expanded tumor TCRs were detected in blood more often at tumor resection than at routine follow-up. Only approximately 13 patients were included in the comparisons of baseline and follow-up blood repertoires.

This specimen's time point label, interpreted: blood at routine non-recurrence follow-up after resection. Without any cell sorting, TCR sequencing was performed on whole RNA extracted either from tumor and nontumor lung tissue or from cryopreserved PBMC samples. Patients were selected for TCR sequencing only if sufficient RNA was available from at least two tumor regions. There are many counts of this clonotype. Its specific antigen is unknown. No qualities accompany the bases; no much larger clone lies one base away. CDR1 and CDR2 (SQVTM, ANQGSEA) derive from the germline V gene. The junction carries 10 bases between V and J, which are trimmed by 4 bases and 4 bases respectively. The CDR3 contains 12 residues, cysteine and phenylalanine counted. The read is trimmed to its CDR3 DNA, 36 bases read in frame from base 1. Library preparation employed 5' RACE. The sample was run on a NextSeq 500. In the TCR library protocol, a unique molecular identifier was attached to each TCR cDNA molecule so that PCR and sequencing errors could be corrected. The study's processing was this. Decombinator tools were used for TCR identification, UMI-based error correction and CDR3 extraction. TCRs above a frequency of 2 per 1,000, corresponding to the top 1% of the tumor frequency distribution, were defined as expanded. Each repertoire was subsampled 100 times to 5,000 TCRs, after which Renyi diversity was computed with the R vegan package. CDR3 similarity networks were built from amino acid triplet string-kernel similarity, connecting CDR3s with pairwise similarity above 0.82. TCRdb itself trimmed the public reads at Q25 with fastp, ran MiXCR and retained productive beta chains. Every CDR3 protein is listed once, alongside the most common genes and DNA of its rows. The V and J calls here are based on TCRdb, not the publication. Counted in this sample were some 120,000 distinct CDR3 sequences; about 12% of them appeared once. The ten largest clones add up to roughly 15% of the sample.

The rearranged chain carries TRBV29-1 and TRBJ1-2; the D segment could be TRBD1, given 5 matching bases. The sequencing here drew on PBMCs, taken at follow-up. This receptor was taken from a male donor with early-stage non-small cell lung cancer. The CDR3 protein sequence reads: CSVGEGSYGYTF. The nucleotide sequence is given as TGCAGCGTTGGGGAGGGGAGCTATGGCTACACCTTC.